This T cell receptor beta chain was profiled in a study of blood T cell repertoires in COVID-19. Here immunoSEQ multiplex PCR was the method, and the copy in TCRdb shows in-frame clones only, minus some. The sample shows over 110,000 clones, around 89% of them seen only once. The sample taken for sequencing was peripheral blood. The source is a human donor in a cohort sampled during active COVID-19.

The chain's CDR3 is CASSQSTAGGLITDTQYF. The CDR3 DNA reads as TGTGCCAGCAGCCAATCCACCGCAGGAGGGCTGATCACAGATACGCAGTATTTT. This chain uses TRBV4-2 with TRBJ2-3, with D perhaps matching TRBD2 (6 bases). V was shortened by 2 bases and J by 2 bases, with 20 bases between the two germline ends. The CDR3 has 18 residues. Germline CDR1 LGHNA, CDR2 YNFKEQ.